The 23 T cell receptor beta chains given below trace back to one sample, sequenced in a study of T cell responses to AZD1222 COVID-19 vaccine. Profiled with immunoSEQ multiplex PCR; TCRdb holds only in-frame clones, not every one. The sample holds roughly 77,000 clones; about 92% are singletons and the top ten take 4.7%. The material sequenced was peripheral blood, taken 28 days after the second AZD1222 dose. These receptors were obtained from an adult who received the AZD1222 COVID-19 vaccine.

For the CDR3, the DNA is TGTGCCAGCAGCTTAGCAGGTGGGGCCGGGGAGCTGTTTTTT. Translated: CASSLAGGAGELFF. The rearrangement uses TRBV7-9 and TRBJ2-2; no firm D call. V lost 0 bases, J lost 6 bases, and 8 bases lay in between. CDR1 and CDR2 (germline): SEHNR, FQNEAQ (reference sequence). There are 14 residues in the CDR3. Full variable domain (missing parts from reference TRBV7-9 and TRBJ2-2): DTGVSQNPRHKITKRGQNVTFRCDPISEHNRLYWYRQTLGQGPEFLTYFQNEAQLEKSRLLSDRFSAERPKGSFSTLEIQRTEQGDSAMYLCASSLAGGAGELFFGEGSRLTVL.

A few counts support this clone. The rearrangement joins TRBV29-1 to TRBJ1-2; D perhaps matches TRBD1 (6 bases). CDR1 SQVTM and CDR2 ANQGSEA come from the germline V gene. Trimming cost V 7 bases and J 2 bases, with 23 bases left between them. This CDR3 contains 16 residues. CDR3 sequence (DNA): TGCAGCGCCCACCTTCAGGGGACAACCTCAAACTATGGCTACACCTTC. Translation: CSAHLQGTTSNYGYTF.

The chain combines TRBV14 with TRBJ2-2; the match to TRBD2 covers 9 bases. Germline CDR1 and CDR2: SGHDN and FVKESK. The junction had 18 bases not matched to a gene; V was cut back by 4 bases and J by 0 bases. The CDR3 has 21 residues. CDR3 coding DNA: TGTGCCAGCAGCCCCCTGATCAGATTAGCGGGAGAGATCGCGAACACCGGGGAGCTGTTTTTT. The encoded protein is CASSPLIRLAGEIANTGELFF. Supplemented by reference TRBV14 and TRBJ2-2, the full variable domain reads EAGVTQFPSHSVIEKGQTVTLRCDPISGHDNLYWYRRVMGKEIKFLLHFVKESKQDESGMPNNRFLAERTGGTYSTLKVQPAELEDSGVYFCASSPLIRLAGEIANTGELFFGEGSRLTVL.

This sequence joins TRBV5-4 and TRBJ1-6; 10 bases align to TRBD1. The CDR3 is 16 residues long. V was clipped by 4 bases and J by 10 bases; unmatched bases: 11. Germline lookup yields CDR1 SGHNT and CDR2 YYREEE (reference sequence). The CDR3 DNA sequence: TGTGCCAGCAGCCCTGGAAGGACAGGGGGTCCCTCACCCCTCCACTTT. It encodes CASSPGRTGGPSPLHF.

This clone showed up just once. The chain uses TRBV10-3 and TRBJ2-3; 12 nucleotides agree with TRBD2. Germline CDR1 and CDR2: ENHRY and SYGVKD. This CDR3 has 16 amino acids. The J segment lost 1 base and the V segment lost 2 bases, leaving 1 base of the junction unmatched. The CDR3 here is CAISEGLAGRTDTQYF. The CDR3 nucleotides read TGTGCCATCAGTGAGGGACTAGCGGGGCGCACAGATACGCAGTATTTT.

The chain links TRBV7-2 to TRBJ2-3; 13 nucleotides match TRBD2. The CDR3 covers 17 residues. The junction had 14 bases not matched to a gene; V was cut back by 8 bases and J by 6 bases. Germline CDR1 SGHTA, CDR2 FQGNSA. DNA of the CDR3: TGTGCCAGCCCCCTTTCTGGACTAGCGGGAGTCAGGGATACGCAGTATTTT. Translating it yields CASPLSGLAGVRDTQYF.

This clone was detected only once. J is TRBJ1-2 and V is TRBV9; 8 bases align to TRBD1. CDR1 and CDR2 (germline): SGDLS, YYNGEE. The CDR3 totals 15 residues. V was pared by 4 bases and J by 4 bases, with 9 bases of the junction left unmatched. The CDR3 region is CASSPRQGMTYGYTF. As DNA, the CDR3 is TGTGCCAGCAGCCCACGACAGGGGATGACCTATGGCTACACCTTC.

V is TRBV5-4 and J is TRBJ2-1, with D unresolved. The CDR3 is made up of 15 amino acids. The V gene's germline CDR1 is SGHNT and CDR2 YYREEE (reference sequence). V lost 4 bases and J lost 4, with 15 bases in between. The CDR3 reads CASSPSIRAYNEQFF. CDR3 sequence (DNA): TGTGCCAGCAGCCCGTCGATACGAGCTTACAATGAGCAGTTCTTC.

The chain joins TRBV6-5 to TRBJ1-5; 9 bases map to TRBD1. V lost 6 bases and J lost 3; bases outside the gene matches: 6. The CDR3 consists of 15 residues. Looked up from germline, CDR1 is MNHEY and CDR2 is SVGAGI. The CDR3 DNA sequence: TGTGCCAGCAGACCACAGGGGGCCAACAATCAGCCCCAGCATTTT. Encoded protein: CASRPQGANNQPQHF.

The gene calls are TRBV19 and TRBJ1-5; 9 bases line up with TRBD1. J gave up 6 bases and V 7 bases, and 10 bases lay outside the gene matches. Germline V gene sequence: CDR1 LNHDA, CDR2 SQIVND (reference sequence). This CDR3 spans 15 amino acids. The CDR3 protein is CASTPRGQGGQPQHF. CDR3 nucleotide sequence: TGTGCCAGTACCCCACGGGGACAGGGAGGTCAGCCCCAGCATTTT.

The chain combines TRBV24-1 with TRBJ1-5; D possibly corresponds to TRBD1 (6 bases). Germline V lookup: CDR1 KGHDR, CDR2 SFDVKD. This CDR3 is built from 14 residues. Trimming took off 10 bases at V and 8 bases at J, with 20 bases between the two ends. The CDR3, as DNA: TGTGCCACAGGGGTGAGGGGGGCTGAGGAGCCCCAGCATTTT. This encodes CATGVRGAEEPQHF.

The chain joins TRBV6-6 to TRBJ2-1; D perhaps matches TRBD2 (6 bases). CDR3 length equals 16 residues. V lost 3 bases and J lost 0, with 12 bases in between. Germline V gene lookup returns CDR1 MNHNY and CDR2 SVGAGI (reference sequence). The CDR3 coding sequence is TGTGCCAGCAGTTATTCTGGGGGGAGCTCCTACAATGAGCAGTTCTTC. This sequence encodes CASSYSGGSSYNEQFF.

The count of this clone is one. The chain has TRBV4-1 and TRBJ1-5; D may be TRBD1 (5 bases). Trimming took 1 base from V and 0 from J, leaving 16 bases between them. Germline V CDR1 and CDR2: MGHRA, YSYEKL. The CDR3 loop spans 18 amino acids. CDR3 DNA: TGCGCCAGCAGCCAAGTCCGGGGGAGCTCCTATAGCAATCAGCCCCAGCATTTT. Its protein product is CASSQVRGSSYSNQPQHF.

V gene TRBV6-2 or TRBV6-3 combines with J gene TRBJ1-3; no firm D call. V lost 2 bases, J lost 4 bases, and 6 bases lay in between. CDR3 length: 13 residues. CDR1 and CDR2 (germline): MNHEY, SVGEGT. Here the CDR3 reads CASSYTTGNTIYF. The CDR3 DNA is TGTGCCAGCAGTTACACGACCGGAAACACCATATATTTT.

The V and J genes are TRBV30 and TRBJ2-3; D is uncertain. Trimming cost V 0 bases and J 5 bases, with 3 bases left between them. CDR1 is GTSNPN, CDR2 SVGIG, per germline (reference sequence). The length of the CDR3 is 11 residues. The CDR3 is CAWSVKDTQYF. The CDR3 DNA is TGTGCCTGGAGTGTGAAAGATACGCAGTATTTT.

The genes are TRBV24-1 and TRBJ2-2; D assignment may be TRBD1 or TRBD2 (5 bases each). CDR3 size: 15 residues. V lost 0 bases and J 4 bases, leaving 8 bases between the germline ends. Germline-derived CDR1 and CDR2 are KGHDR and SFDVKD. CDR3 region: CATSDLGDGTGELFF. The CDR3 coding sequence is TGTGCCACCAGTGATTTGGGGGACGGCACCGGGGAGCTGTTTTTT.

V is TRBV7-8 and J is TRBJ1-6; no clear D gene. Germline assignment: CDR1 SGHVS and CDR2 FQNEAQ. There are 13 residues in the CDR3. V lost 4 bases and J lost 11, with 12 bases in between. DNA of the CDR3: TGTGCCAGCAGCTCCGGGTGGGGAGCACCCCTCCACTTT. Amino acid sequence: CASSSGWGAPLHF.

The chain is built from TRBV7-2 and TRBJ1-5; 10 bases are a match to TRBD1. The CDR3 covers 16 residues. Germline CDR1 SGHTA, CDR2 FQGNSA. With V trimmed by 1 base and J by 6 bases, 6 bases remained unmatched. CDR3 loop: CASSLGGQGVGQPQHF. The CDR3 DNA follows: TGTGCCAGCAGCTTAGGCGGACAGGGGGTCGGTCAGCCCCAGCATTTT.

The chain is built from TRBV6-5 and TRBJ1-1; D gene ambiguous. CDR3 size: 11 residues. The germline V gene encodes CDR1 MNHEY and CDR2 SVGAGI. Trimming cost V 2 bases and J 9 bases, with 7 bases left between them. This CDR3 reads CASSYGNKAFF. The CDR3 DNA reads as TGTGCCAGCAGTTACGGCAATAAAGCTTTCTTT.

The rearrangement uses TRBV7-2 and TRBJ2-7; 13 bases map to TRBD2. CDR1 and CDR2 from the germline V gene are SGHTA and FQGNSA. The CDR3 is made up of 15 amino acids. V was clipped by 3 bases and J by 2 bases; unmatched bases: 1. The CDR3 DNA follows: TGTGCCAGCAGCTTCGGGACTAGCGGGGCCTACGAGCAGTACTTC. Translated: CASSFGTSGAYEQYF.

CDR3 sequence reads: CASSRDRDGTDTQYF. The CDR3 DNA reads TGCGCCAGCAGCCGGGACAGGGATGGGACAGATACGCAGTATTTT. This chain connects TRBV10-1 to TRBJ2-3, with TRBD1 matching over 9 bases. CDR1 is WNHNN, CDR2 SYGVQD, per germline (reference sequence). J was trimmed by 3 bases and V by 6 bases; bases with no gene match: 7. The CDR3 is 15 amino acids.

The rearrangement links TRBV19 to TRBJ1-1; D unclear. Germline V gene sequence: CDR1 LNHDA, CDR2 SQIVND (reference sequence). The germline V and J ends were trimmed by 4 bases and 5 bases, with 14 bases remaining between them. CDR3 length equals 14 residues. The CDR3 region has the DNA TGTGCCAGTAGTACCGGTGGGCCAGTGACTGAAGCTTTCTTT. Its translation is CASSTGGPVTEAFF.

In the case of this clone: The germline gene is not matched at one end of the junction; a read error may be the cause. CDR3 region: CAWSLRIRTSGSSGSDF. CDR3 nucleotide sequence: TGTGCCTGGAGTCTGCGCATAAGGACTAGCGGGAGTTCGGGATCGGACTTC. The chain couples TRBV30 to TRBJ2-7; TRBD2 agrees at 13 bases. Germline CDR1 is GTSNPN and CDR2 is SVGIG (reference sequence). The CDR3 has 17 amino acids.